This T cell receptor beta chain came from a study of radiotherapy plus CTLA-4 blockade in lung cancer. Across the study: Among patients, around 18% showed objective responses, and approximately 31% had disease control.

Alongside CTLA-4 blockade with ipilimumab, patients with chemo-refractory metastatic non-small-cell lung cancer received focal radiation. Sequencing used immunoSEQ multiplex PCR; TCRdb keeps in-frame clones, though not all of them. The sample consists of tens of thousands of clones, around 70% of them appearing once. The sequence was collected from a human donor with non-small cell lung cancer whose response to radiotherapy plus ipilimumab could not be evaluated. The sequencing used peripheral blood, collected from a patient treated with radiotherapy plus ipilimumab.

The CDR3 nucleotides are TGTGCCAGCAGCGTAGGCGGTTGGGGGGGTGTCGACTACGAGCAGTACTTC. Translated: CASSVGGWGGVDYEQYF. V is TRBV9 and J is TRBJ2-7; the match to TRBD2 covers 7 bases. Germline V gene data show CDR1 as SGDLS and CDR2 as YYNGEE. This CDR3 has 17 residues. The V gene end was trimmed by 0 bases and the J gene end by 3 bases; junction bases not matched to a gene: 12.